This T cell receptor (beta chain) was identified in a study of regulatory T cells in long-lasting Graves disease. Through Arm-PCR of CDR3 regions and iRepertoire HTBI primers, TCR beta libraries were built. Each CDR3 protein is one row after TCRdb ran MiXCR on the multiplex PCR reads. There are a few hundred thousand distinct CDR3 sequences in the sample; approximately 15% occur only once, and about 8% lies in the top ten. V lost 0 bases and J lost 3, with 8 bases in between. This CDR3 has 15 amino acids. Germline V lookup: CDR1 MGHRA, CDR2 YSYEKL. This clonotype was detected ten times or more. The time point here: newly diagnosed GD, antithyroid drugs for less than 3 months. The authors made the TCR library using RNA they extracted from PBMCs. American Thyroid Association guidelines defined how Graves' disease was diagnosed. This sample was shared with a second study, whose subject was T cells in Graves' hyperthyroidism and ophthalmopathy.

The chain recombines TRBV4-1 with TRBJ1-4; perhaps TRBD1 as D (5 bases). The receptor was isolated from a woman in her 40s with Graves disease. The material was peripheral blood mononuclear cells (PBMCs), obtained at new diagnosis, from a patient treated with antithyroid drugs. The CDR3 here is CASSQDQGSNEKLFF. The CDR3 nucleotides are TGCGCCAGCAGCCAAGATCAGGGATCTAATGAAAAACTGTTTTTT.